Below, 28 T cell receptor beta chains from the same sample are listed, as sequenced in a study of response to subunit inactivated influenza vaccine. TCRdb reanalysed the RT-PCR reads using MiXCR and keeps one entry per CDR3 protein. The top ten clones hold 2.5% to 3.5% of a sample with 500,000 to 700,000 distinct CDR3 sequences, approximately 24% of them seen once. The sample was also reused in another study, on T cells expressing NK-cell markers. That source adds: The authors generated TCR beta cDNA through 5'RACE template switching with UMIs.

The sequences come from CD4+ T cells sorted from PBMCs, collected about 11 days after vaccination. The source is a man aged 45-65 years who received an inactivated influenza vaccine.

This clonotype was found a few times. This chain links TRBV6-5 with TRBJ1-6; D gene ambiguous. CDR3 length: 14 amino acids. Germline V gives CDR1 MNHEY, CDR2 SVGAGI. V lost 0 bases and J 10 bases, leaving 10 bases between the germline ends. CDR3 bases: TGTGCCAGCAGTTACTCTAGTCGAGGGTCACCCCTCCACTTT. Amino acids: CASSYSSRGSPLHF.

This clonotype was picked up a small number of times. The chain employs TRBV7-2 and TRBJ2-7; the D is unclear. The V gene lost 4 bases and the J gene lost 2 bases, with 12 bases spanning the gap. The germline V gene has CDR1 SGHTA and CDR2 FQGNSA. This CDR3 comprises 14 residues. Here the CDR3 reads CASSYYPVPYEQYF. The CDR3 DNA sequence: TGTGCCAGCAGCTATTACCCGGTCCCCTACGAGCAGTACTTC.

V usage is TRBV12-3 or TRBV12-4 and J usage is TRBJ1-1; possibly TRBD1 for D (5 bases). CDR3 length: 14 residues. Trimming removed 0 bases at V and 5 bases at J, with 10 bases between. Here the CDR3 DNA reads TGTGCCAGCAGTTTAGCAGGGGAAGGGACTGAAGCTTTCTTT. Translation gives CASSLAGEGTEAFF.

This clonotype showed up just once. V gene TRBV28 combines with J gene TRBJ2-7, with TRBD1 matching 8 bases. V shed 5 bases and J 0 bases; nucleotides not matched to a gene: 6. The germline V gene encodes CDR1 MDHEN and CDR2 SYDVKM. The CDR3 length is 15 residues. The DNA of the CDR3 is TGTGCCAGCAGTAGGACAGGGCGAAACTCCTACGAGCAGTACTTC. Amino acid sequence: CASSRTGRNSYEQYF.

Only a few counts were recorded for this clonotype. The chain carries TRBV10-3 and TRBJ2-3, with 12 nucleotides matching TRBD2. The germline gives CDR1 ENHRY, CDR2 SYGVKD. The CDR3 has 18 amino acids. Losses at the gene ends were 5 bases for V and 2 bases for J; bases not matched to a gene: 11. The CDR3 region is CAISIPGLAGADTDTQYF. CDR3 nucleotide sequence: TGTGCCATCAGTATACCGGGACTAGCGGGTGCCGACACAGATACGCAGTATTTT.

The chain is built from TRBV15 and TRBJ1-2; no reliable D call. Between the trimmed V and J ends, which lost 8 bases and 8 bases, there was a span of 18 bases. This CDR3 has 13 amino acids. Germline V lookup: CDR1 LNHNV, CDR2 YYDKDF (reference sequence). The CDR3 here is CATGPRREAGYTF. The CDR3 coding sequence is TGTGCCACCGGGCCTCGGAGGGAGGCGGGCTACACCTTC. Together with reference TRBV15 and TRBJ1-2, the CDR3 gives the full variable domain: DAMVIQNPRYQVTQFGKPVTLSCSQTLNHNVMYWYQQKSSQAPKLLFHYYDKDFNNEADTPDNFQSRRPNTSFCFLDIRSPGLGDTAMYLCATGPRREAGYTFGSGTRLTVV.

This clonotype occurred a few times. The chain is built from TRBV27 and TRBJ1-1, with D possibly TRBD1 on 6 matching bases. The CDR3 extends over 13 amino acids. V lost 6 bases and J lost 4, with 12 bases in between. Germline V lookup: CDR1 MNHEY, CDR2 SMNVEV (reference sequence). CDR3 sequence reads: CASRRQEFTEAFF. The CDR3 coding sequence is TGTGCCAGCAGAAGACAGGAGTTCACTGAAGCTTTCTTT.

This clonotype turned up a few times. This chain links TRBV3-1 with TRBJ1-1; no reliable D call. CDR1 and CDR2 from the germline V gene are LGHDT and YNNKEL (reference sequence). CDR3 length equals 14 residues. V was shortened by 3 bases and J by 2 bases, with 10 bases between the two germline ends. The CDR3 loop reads CASSQGGSNTEAFF. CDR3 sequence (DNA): TGTGCCAGCAGCCAGGGAGGTAGCAACACTGAAGCTTTCTTT.

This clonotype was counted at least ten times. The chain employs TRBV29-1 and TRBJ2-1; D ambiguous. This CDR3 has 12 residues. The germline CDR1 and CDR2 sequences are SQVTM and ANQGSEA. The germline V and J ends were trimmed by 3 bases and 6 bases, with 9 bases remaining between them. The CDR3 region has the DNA TGCAGCGTTGACCGGACCACCAATGAGCAGTTCTTC. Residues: CSVDRTTNEQFF.

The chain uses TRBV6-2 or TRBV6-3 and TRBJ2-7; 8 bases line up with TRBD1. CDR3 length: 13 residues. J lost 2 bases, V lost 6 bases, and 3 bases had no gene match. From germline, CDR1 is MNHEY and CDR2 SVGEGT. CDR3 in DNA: TGTGCCAGCAGGGGACAGGCTGCCTACGAGCAGTACTTC. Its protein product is CASRGQAAYEQYF.

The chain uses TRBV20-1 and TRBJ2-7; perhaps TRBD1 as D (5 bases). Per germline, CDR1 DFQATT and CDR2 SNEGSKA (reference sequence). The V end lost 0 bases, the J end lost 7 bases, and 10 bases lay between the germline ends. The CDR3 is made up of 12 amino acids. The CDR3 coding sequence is TGCAGTGCTAGAGACAGGGTTTGGGAGCAGTACTTC. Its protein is CSARDRVWEQYF.

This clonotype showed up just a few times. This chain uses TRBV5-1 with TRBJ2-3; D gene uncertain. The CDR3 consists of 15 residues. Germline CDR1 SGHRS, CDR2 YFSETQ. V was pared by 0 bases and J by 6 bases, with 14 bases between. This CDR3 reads CASSLATPETDTQYF. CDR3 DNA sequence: TGCGCCAGCAGCTTGGCGACACCGGAGACCGATACGCAGTATTTT.

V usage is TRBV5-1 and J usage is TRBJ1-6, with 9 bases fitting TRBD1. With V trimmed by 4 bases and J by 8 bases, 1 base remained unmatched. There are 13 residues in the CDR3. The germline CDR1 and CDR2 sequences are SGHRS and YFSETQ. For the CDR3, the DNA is TGCGCCAGCAGCGGGGACAGGGATTCACCCCTCCACTTT. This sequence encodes CASSGDRDSPLHF.

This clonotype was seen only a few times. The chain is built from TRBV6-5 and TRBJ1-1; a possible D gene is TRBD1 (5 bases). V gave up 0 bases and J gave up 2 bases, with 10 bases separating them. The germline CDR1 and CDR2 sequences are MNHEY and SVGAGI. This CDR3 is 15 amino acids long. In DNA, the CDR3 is TGTGCCAGCAGTTACTCGACTAGGGGAAACACTGAAGCTTTCTTT. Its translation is CASSYSTRGNTEAFF.

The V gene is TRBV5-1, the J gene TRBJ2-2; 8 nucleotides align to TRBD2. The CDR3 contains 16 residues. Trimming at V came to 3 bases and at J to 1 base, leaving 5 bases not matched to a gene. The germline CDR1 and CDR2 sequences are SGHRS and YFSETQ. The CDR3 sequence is CASSWHTSGNTGELFF. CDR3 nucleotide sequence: TGCGCCAGCAGCTGGCATACTAGCGGGAACACCGGGGAGCTGTTTTTT.

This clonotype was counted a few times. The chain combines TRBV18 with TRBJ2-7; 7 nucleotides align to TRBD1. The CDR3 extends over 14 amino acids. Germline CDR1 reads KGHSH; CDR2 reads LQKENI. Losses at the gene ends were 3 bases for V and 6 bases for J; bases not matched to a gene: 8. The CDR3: CASSPTGTVPEQYF. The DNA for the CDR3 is TGTGCCAGCTCACCGACCGGGACAGTACCCGAGCAGTACTTC.

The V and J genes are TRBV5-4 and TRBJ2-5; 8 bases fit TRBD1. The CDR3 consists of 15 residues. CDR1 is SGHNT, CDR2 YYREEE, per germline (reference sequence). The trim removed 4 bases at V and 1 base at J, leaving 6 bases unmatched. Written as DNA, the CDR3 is TGTGCCAGCAGCGCCCGACAGGGGCCCCAAGAGACCCAGTACTTC. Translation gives CASSARQGPQETQYF.

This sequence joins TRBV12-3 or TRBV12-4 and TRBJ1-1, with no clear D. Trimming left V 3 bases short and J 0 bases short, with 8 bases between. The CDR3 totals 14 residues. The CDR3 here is CASSFRRMNTEAFF. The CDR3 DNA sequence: TGTGCCAGCAGTTTTAGGCGGATGAACACTGAAGCTTTCTTT.

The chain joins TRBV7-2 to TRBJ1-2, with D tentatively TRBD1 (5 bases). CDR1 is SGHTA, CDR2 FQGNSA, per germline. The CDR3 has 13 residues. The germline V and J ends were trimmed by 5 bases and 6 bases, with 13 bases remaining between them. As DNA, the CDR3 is TGTGCCAGCAGCCTTAGACAGAACCATGGCTACACCTTC. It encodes CASSLRQNHGYTF. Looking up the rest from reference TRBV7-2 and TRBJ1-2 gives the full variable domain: GAGVSQSPSNKVTEKGKDVELRCDPISGHTALYWYRQSLGQGLEFLIYFQGNSAPDKSGLPSDRFSAERTGGSVSTLTIQRTQQEDSAVYLCASSLRQNHGYTFGSGTRLTVV.

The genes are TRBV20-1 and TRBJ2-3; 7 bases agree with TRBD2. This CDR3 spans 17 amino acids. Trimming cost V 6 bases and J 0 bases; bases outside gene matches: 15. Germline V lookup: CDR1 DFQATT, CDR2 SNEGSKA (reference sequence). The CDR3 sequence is CSAIIGGRAGSTDTQYF. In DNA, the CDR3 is TGCAGTGCAATTATCGGTGGGAGGGCCGGAAGCACAGATACGCAGTATTTT.

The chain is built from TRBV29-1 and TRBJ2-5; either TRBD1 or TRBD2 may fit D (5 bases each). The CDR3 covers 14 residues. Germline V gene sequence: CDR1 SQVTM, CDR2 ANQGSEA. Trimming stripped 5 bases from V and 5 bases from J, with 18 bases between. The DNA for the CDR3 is TGCAGCGTTAAGTGGCCAGGGAGAATGGAGACCCAGTACTTC. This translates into CSVKWPGRMETQYF.

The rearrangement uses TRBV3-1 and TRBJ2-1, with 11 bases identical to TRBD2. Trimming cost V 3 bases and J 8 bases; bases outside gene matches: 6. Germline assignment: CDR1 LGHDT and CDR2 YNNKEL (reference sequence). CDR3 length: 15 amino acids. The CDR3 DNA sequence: TGTGCCAGCAGCCAGGATGAACTAGCGGGAGATGAGCAGTTCTTC. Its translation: CASSQDELAGDEQFF.

The CDR3 DNA reads TGTGCCAGCAGTTTCGGTAGCGGGAGGACCTACGAGCAGTACTTC. Translating it yields CASSFGSGRTYEQYF. V usage is TRBV27 and J usage is TRBJ2-7; 10 nucleotides match TRBD2. V lost 3 bases, J lost 2 bases, and 4 bases stayed unmatched. Per the germline V gene, CDR1 is MNHEY and CDR2 is SMNVEV (reference sequence). This CDR3 is built from 15 residues.

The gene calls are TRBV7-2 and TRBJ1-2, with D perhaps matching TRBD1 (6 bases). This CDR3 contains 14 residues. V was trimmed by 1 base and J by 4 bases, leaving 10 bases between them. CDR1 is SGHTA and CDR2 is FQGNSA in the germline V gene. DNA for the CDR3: TGTGCCAGCAGCTTAGATGGGGGCGCCTATGGCTACACCTTC. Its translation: CASSLDGGAYGYTF.

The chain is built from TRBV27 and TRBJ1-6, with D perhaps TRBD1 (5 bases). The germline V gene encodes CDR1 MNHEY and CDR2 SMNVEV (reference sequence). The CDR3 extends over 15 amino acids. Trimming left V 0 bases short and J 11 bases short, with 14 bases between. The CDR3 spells CASSLSHQGPAPLHF. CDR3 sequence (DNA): TGTGCCAGCAGTTTATCACATCAGGGTCCGGCACCCCTCCACTTT.

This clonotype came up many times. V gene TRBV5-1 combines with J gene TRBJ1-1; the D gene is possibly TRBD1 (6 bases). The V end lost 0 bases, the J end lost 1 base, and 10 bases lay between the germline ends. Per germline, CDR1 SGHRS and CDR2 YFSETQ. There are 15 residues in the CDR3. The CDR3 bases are TGCGCCAGCAGCTTGGTGGGGGGCGCGAACACTGAAGCTTTCTTT. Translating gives CASSLVGGANTEAFF.

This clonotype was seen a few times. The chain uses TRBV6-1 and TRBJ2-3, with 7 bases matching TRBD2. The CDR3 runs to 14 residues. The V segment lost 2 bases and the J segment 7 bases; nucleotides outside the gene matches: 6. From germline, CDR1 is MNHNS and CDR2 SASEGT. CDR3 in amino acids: CASSETAGAYTQYF. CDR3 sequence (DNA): TGTGCCAGCAGTGAAACGGCGGGAGCGTATACGCAGTATTTT.

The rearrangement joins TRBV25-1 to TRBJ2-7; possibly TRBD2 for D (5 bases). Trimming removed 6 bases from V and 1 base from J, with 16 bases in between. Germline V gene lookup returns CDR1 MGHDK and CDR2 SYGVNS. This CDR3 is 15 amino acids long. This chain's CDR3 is CASSPRASQSYEQYF. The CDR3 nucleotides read TGTGCCAGCAGCCCGAGGGCGTCTCAGTCCTACGAGCAGTACTTC.